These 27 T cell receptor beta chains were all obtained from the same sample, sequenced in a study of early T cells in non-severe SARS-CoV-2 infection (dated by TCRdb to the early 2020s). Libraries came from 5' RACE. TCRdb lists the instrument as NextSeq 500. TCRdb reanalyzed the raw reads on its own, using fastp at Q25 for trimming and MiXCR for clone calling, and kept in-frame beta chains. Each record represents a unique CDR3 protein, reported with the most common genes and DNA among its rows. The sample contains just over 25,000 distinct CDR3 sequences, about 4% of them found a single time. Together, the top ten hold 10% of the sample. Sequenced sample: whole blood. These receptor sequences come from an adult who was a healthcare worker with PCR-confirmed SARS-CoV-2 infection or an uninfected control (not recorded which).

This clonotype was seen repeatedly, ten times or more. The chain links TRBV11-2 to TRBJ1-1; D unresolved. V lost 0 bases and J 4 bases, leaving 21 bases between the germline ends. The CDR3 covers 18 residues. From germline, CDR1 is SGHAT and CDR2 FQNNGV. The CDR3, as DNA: TGTGCCAGCAGCTTAGATGGGGTTTACGATTCTTGGGGCACTGAAGCTTTCTTT. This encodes CASSLDGVYDSWGTEAFF.

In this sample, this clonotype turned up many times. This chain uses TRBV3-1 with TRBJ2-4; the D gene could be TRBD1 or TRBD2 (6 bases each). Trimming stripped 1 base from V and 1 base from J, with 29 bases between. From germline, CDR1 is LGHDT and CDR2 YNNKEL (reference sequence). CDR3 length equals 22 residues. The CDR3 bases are TGTGCCAGCAGCCAAGGTGGAAGGCTGGAGGGAACAGGGACTCGGGCCAAAAACATTCAGTACTTC. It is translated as CASSQGGRLEGTGTRAKNIQYF.

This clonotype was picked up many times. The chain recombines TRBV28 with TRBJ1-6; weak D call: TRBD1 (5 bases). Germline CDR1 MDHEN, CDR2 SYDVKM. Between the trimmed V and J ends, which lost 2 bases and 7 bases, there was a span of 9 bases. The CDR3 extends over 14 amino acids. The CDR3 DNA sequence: TGTGCCAGCAGTTTACAGGGTGGAAATTCACCCCTCCACTTT. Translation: CASSLQGGNSPLHF.

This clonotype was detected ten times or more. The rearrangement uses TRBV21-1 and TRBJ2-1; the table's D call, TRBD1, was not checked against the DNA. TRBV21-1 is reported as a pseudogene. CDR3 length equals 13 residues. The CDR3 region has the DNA TGTGCCAGCAGCATAGACAGGGGTGGTGAGCAGTTCTTC. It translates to CASSIDRGGEQFF.

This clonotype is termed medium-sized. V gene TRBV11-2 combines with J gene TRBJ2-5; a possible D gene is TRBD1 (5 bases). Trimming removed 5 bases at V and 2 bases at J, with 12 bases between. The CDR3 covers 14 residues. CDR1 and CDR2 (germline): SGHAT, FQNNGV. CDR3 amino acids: CASSRFRQQETQYF. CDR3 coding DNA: TGTGCCAGCAGCCGATTCCGACAGCAAGAGACCCAGTACTTC.

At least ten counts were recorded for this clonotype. The CDR3 DNA is TGCAGTGCTAGCGGCAGTCGGAGCCAGCCCCAGCATTTT. Translation: CSASGSRSQPQHF. The V and J genes are TRBV20-1 and TRBJ1-5; D is uncertain. Germline CDR1 reads DFQATT; CDR2 reads SNEGSKA (reference sequence). The CDR3 runs 13 residues. V was trimmed by 3 bases and J by 7 bases, leaving 13 bases between them.

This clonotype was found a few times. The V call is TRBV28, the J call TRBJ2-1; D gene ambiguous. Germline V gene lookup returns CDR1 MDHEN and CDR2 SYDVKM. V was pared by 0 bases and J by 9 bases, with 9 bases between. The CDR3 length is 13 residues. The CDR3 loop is CASSLWPLFEQFF. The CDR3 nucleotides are TGTGCCAGCAGTTTATGGCCTCTGTTTGAGCAGTTCTTC.

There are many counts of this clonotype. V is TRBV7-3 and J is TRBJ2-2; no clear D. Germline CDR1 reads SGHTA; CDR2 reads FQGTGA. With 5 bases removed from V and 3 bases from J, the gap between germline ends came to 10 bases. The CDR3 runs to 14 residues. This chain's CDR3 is CASSRTTDTGELFF. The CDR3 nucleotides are TGTGCCAGCAGCCGCACTACCGACACCGGGGAGCTGTTTTTT.

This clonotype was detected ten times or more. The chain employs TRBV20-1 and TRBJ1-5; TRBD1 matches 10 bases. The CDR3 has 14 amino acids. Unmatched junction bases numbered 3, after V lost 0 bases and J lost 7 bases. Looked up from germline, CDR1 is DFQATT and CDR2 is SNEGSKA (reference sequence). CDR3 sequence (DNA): TGCAGTGCTAGAGATGGGACAGGGGAACAGCCCCAGCATTTT. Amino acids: CSARDGTGEQPQHF.

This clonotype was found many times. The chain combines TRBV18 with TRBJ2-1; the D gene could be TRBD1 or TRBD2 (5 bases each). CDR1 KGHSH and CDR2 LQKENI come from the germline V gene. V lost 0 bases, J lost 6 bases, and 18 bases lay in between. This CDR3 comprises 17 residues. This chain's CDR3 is CASSPPTLNPRGNEQFF. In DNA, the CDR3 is TGTGCCAGCTCACCACCGACCCTGAACCCGAGGGGCAATGAGCAGTTCTTC.

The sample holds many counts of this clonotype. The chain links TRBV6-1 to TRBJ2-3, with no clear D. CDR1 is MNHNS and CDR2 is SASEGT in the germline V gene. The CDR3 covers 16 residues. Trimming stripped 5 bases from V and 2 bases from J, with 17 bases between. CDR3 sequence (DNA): TGTGCCAGCAGTCCGGGTCCGAGGAGTTCCACAGATACGCAGTATTTT. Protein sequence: CASSPGPRSSTDTQYF.

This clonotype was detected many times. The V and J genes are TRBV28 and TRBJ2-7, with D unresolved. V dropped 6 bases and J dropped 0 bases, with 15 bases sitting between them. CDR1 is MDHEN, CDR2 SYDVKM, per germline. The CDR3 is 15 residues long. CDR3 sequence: CASRVIAQPSYEQYF. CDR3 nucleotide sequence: TGTGCCAGCAGGGTCATAGCCCAACCCTCCTACGAGCAGTACTTC.

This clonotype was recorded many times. In nucleotides, the CDR3 is TGCGCCAGCGGAGGCGGGGGCACTGAAGCTTTCTTT. Its translation is CASGGGGTEAFF. The chain links TRBV10-2 to TRBJ1-1, with a tentative D call TRBD1 (5 bases). Trimming removed 8 bases at V and 4 bases at J, with 11 bases between. The CDR3 is 12 amino acids. CDR1 and CDR2 (germline): WSHSY, SAAADI.

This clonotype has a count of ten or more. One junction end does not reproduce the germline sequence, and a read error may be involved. Here the CDR3 DNA reads TGCAGCGCTGAACAGGGGGCGGCTTTCTTT. Translating gives CSAEQGAAFF. The chain links TRBV29-1 to TRBJ1-1; 9 bases align to TRBD1. The CDR3 loop spans 10 amino acids. The germline V gene encodes CDR1 SQVTM and CDR2 ANQGSEA. Full variable domain (missing parts from reference TRBV29-1 and TRBJ1-1): SAVISQKPSRDICQRGTSLTIQCQVDSQVTMMFWYRQQPGQSLTLIATANQGSEATYESGFVIDKFPISRPNLTFSTLTVSNMSPEDSSIYLCSAEQGAAFFGQGTRLTVV.

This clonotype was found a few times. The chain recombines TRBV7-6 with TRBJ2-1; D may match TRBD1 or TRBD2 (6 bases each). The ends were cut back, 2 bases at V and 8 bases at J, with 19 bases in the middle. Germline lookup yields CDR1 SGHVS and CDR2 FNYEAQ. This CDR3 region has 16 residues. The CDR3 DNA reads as TGTGCCAGCAGCTTAAATGAGGGGGGCCGCGGGTATGAGCAGTTCTTC. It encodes CASSLNEGGRGYEQFF.

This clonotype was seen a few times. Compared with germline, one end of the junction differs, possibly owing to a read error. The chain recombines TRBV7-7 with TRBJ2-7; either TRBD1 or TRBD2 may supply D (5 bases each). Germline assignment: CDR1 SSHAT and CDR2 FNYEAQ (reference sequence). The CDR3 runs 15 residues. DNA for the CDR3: TGTGCTAGCAGCCCCGGGACCCCGGGAACGGGCGAGCAGTACTTC. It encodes CASSPGTPGTGEQYF.

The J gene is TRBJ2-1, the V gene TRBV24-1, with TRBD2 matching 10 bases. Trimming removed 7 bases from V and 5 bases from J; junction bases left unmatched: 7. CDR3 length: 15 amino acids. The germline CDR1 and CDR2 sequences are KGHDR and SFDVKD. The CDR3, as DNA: TGTGCCACCAGCGATGCTAGCGGGGGTAACAATGAGCAGTTCTTC. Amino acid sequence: CATSDASGGNNEQFF.

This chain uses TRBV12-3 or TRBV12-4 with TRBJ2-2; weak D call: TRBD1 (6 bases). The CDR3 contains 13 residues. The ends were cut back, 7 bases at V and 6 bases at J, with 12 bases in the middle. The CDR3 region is CASIQGWPGELFF. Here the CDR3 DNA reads TGTGCCAGCATCCAGGGGTGGCCCGGGGAGCTGTTTTTT.

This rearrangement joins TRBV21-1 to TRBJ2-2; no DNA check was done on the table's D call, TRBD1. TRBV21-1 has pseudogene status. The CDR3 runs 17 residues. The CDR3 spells CASSKDPRQKNTGELFF. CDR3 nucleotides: TGTGCCAGCAGCAAAGATCCGAGACAGAAGAACACCGGGGAGCTGTTTTTT.

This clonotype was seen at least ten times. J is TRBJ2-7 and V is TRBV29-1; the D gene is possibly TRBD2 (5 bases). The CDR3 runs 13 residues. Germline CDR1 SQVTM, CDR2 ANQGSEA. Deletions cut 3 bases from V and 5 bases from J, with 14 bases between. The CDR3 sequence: CSVDEAGGNEQYF. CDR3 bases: TGCAGCGTTGATGAGGCGGGTGGGAACGAGCAGTACTTC.

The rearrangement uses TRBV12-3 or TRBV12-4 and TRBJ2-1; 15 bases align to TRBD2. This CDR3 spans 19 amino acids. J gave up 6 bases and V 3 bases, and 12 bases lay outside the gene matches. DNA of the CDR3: TGTGCCAGCAGTTTTGGACTAGCGGGAGGGCCTTGGCTGGGCAATGAGCAGTTCTTC. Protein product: CASSFGLAGGPWLGNEQFF.

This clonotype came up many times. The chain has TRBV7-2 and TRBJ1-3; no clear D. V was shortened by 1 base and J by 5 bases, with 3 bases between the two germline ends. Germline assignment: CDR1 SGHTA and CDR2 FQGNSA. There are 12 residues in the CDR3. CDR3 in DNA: TGTGCCAGCAGCTTAGAGCGAAACACCATATATTTT. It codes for CASSLERNTIYF.

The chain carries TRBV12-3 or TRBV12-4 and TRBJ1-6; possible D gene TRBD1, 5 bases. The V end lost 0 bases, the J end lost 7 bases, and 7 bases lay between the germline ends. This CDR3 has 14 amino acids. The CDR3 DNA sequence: TGTGCCAGCAGTTTAGCGGGGGGGAATTCACCCCTCCACTTT. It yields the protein CASSLAGGNSPLHF.

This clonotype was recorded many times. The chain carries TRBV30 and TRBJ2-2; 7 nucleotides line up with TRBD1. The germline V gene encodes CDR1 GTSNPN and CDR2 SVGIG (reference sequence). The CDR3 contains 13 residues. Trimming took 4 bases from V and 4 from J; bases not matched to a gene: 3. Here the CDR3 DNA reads TGTGCCTGGACAGGGGGTAGCACCGGGGAGCTGTTTTTT. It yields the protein CAWTGGSTGELFF.

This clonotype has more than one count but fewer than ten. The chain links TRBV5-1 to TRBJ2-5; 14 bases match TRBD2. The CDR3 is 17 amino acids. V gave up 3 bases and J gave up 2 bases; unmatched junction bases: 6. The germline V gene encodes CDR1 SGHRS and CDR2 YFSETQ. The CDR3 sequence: CASSSGTSGGRQETQYF. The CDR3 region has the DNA TGCGCCAGCAGCTCAGGGACTAGCGGGGGAAGACAAGAGACCCAGTACTTC.

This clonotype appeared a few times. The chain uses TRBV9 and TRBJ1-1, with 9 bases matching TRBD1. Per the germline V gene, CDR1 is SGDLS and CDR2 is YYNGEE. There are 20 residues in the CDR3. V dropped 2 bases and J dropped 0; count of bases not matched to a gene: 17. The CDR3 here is CASSVPKGTGTGRMNTEAFF. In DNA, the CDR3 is TGTGCCAGCAGCGTCCCCAAAGGGACTGGGACAGGGCGGATGAACACTGAAGCTTTCTTT.

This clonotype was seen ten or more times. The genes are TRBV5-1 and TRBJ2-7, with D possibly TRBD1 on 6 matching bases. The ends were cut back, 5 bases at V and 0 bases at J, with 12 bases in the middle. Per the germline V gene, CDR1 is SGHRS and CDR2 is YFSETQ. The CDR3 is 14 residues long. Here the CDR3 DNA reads TGCGCCAGCAGACAGGGATGGGGCTCCTACGAGCAGTACTTC. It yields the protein CASRQGWGSYEQYF.